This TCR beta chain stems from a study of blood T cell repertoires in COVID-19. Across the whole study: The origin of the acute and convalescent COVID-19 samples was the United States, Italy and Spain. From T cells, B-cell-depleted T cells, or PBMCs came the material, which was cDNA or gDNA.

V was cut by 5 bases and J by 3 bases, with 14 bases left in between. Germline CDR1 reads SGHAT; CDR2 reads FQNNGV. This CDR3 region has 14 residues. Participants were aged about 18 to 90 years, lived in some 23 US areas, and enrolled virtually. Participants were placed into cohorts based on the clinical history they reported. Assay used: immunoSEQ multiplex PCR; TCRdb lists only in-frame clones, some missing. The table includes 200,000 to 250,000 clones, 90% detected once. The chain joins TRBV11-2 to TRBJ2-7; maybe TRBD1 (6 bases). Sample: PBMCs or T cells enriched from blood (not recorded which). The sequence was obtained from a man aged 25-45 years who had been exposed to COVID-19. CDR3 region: CASSQNRVLYEQYF. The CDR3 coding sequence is TGTGCCAGCAGCCAAAACAGGGTTCTCTACGAGCAGTACTTC.